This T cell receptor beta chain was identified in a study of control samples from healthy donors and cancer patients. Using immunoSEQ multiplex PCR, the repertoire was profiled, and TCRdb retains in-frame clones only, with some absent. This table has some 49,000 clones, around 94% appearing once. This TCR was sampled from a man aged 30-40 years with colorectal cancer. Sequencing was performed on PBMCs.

CDR3 sequence (DNA): TGTGCCACCTCACAGGGAGCGTACAATGAGCAGTTCTTC. Its translation: CATSQGAYNEQFF. The genes are TRBV24-1 and TRBJ2-1; possible D gene TRBD1, 6 bases. The CDR3 sequence is 13 residues long. Trimming shortened V by 9 bases and J by 4 bases, and 12 bases separated the two germline ends. Germline assignment: CDR1 KGHDR and CDR2 SFDVKD.